The sequence of this T cell receptor (beta chain) was determined in a study of blood T cell repertoires in COVID-19. Across the whole study: Samples of COVID-19 (acute and convalescent) were obtained from the United States, Italy and Spain. PBMCs, B-cell-depleted T cells, or T cells provided the cDNA or gDNA that made up the material.

Authors' methods: It was from reference gene primer amplification that nucleated cell counts were estimated. Repertoires were generated with immunoSEQ multiplex PCR, while TCRdb's copy carries only in-frame clones and drops some. V and J calls and clone size come straight from that table; D and trimming were deduced from the DNA. The sample lists some 150,000 clones, approximately 79% occurring once. Sequences were obtained from peripheral blood. The sequence was collected from a man aged 45-60 years with active or convalescent COVID-19.

The CDR3 region is CASRPGQSGSPLHF. The DNA of the CDR3 is TGCGCCAGCAGACCGGGACAGTCAGGTTCACCCCTCCACTTT. V and J are TRBV10-2 and TRBJ1-6; 7 positions agree with TRBD1. This CDR3 comprises 14 residues. Trimming at V came to 6 bases and at J to 9 bases, leaving 8 bases not matched to a gene. Germline CDR1 WSHSY, CDR2 SAAADI.